This section outlines one T cell receptor (beta chain) sequence together with its context. Antigen: not known. The sample originates from a study of cytomegalovirus exposure and HLA in healthy donors. At the level of the study: Earlier work reported roughly 120 million unique TCR beta sequences from about 179 million T cells.

Study findings and constraints: Within the data, a cluster of highly shared sequence variants was likely a sequencing artifact. Analysis was performed later, and it showed HLA-associated TCR beta chains to be more clonally expanded than equally common others. A classifier reportedly called cytomegalovirus status with high sensitivity and specificity.

Germline V CDR1 and CDR2: MGHDK, SYGVNS. V dropped 10 bases and J dropped 7; count of bases not matched to a gene: 5. This CDR3 is built from 11 residues. The primer mix had 60 Vbeta and 13 Jbeta primers. Measured with immunoSEQ multiplex PCR; TCRdb has only the in-frame clones, and not every one. Among about 140,000 clones listed, more than 70% were seen once. The chain employs TRBV25-1 and TRBJ1-2, with 8 bases aligning to TRBD1. Sequences were obtained from PBMCs. The receptor was isolated from a middle-aged man in good health and CMV-seronegative. CDR3 sequence (DNA): TGTGCCACCGGACAGGGCCTTGGCTACACCTTC. This translates into CATGQGLGYTF.